Following are 16 T cell receptor beta chains from one sample sequenced in a study of T cell changes during pregnancy in multiple sclerosis. TCRdb keeps only in-frame clones here, not all; method: immunoSEQ multiplex PCR. The sample includes about 49,000 clones, 85% to 95% of them seen just once. The input for sequencing was CD8+ T cells from peripheral blood mononuclear cells, taken in the first trimester of pregnancy. These TCRs come from a female donor with multiple sclerosis, enrolled in a pregnancy study.

This clone has just a few counts. The chain is built from TRBV4-2 and TRBJ2-7; D not certain. This CDR3 region has 13 residues. Trimming left V 1 base short and J 1 base short, with 5 bases between. CDR1 is LGHNA, CDR2 YNFKEQ, per germline. The CDR3 nucleotides read TGTGCCAGCAGCCAAGCGCGATCCTACGAGCAGTACTTC. Encoded protein: CASSQARSYEQYF.

This clone was counted once. This sequence joins TRBV28 and TRBJ1-5; 7 positions agree with TRBD1. The CDR3 sequence is 15 residues long. The germline CDR1 and CDR2 sequences are MDHEN and SYDVKM. The V segment lost 7 bases and the J segment 4 bases; nucleotides outside the gene matches: 10. CDR3: CASIPGTDLNQPQHF. The CDR3 DNA reads TGTGCCAGCATCCCCGGGACAGACTTAAATCAGCCCCAGCATTTT.

This chain uses TRBV9 with TRBJ1-1, with 9 bases aligning to TRBD1. The CDR3 runs to 16 residues. Trimming cost V 3 bases and J 2 bases; bases outside gene matches: 8. The V gene's germline CDR1 is SGDLS and CDR2 YYNGEE. Here the CDR3 reads CASSDSGTGLNTEAFF. The CDR3 DNA sequence: TGTGCCAGCAGCGACTCCGGGACAGGGTTAAACACTGAAGCTTTCTTT.

This chain connects TRBV19 to TRBJ2-1; 13 bases line up with TRBD2. The ends lost 5 bases at V and 10 bases at J; junction bases unmatched: 11. This CDR3 is built from 16 residues. Germline V gives CDR1 LNHDA, CDR2 SQIVND (reference sequence). The CDR3 here is CASSRGTSGVFWEQFF. DNA for the CDR3: TGTGCCAGTAGTCGCGGGACTAGCGGGGTCTTTTGGGAGCAGTTCTTC. The full variable domain, with the rest looked up from reference TRBV19 and TRBJ2-1, is DGGITQSPKYLFRKEGQNVTLSCEQNLNHDAMYWYRQDPGQGLRLIYYSQIVNDFQKGDIAEGYSVSREKKESFPLTVTSAQKNPTAFYLCASSRGTSGVFWEQFFGPGTRLTVL.

This clone was recorded once. The gene calls are TRBV5-1 and TRBJ1-3; D may be TRBD1 (5 bases). There are 16 residues in the CDR3. V was clipped by 3 bases and J by 0 bases, with 13 bases between them. CDR1 SGHRS and CDR2 YFSETQ come from the germline V gene. As DNA, the CDR3 is TGCGCCAGCAGCTGGAGGGGACCTAGCTCTGGAAACACCATATATTTT. As protein: CASSWRGPSSGNTIYF.

The chain is built from TRBV7-6 and TRBJ2-1, with 11 positions matching TRBD2. Losses at the gene ends were 5 bases for V and 3 bases for J; bases not matched to a gene: 12. The CDR3 spans 18 residues. Per the germline V gene, CDR1 is SGHVS and CDR2 is FNYEAQ. CDR3 amino acids: CASSPLTPTSGIYNEQFF. Written as DNA, the CDR3 is TGTGCCAGCAGCCCTCTTACCCCGACTAGCGGGATCTACAATGAGCAGTTCTTC.

The rearrangement joins TRBV16 to TRBJ1-2; D might be TRBD1 (6 bases). This CDR3 is 14 amino acids long. V was cut by 5 bases and J by 0 bases, with 10 bases left in between. Germline-derived CDR1 and CDR2 are KGHSY and FQNENV. The CDR3 is CASSRTDPNYGYTF. The CDR3 DNA reads as TGTGCCAGCAGCAGGACAGACCCTAACTATGGCTACACCTTC.

This rearrangement joins TRBV13 to TRBJ2-1; the D gene is possibly TRBD1 (6 bases). V lost 1 base and J lost 5, with 12 bases in between. Germline V gene sequence: CDR1 PRHDT, CDR2 FYEKMQ (reference sequence). The CDR3 length is 15 residues. The CDR3, as DNA: TGTGCCAGCAGCTTAGAAGGGACACTAGACAATGAGCAGTTCTTC. Translating gives CASSLEGTLDNEQFF.

The rearrangement uses TRBV5-8 and TRBJ2-7, with 7 bases lining up with TRBD1. CDR1 and CDR2 from the germline V gene are SGHTS and YDEGEE. The J segment lost 3 bases and the V segment lost 0 bases, leaving 3 bases of the junction unmatched. The CDR3 sequence is 14 residues long. The CDR3 DNA sequence: TGTGCCAGCAGCTTGGGACAGGGCCACTACGAGCAGTACTTC. Translating it yields CASSLGQGHYEQYF.

This chain links TRBV6-5 with TRBJ1-2, with D possibly matching TRBD1 (5 bases). The germline gives CDR1 MNHEY, CDR2 SVGAGI. The germline V and J ends were trimmed by 4 bases and 4 bases, with 7 bases remaining between them. The CDR3 consists of 12 residues. This CDR3 reads CASSLDSYGYTF. The CDR3 DNA reads as TGTGCCAGCAGTTTAGACAGCTATGGCTACACCTTC.

The chain carries TRBV7-9 and TRBJ2-5; possible D gene TRBD1, 6 bases. V lost 11 bases to trimming and J lost 3 bases, with 19 bases between them. Germline CDR1 reads SEHNR; CDR2 reads FQNEAQ (reference sequence). CDR3 length equals 14 residues. The CDR3 DNA follows: TGTGCCTCCAGGGGTGATTTTGGGGAAGAGACCCAGTACTTC. As protein: CASRGDFGEETQYF.

The V call is TRBV15, the J call TRBJ2-1, with 12 nucleotides matching TRBD2. Unmatched junction bases numbered 14, after V lost 3 bases and J lost 8 bases. The CDR3 is 18 residues long. Germline lookup yields CDR1 LNHNV and CDR2 YYDKDF (reference sequence). The CDR3 DNA reads TGTGCCACCAGCAGGACTGCTGGCCTAGCGGGAGGGGTTGATGAGCAGTTCTTC. It translates to CATSRTAGLAGGVDEQFF. The full variable domain, with the rest looked up from reference TRBV15 and TRBJ2-1, is DAMVIQNPRYQVTQFGKPVTLSCSQTLNHNVMYWYQQKSSQAPKLLFHYYDKDFNNEADTPDNFQSRRPNTSFCFLDIRSPGLGDTAMYLCATSRTAGLAGGVDEQFFGPGTRLTVL.

The chain couples TRBV2 to TRBJ2-1, with a possible D match to TRBD2 (6 bases). CDR1 and CDR2 (germline): SNHLY, FYNNEI. Deletions cut 7 bases from V and 6 bases from J, with 13 bases between. CDR3 length: 13 residues. CDR3 sequence: CASMRFGGNEQFF. CDR3 DNA sequence: TGTGCCAGCATGCGATTCGGGGGCAATGAGCAGTTCTTC. The variable domain in full, completed from reference TRBV2 and TRBJ2-1, reads EPEVTQTPSHQVTQMGQEVILRCVPISNHLYFYWYRQILGQKVEFLVSFYNNEISEKSEIFDDQFSVERPDGSNFTLKIRSTKLEDSAMYFCASMRFGGNEQFFGPGTRLTVL.

This chain uses TRBV7-9 with TRBJ1-1; the D gene is possibly TRBD1 (6 bases). Trimming removed 4 bases from V and 6 bases from J, with 15 bases in between. Germline V gene data show CDR1 as SEHNR and CDR2 as FQNEAQ (reference sequence). The CDR3 totals 14 residues. Here the CDR3 reads CASSSEDTGPEAFF. As DNA, the CDR3 is TGTGCCAGCAGCTCGGAAGATACAGGGCCTGAAGCTTTCTTT. The whole variable domain, remainder taken from reference TRBV7-9 and TRBJ1-1, is DTGVSQNPRHKITKRGQNVTFRCDPISEHNRLYWYRQTLGQGPEFLTYFQNEAQLEKSRLLSDRFSAERPKGSFSTLEIQRTEQGDSAMYLCASSSEDTGPEAFFGQGTRLTVV.

The chain couples TRBV30 to TRBJ2-7, with TRBD1 matching over 9 bases. Germline V gives CDR1 GTSNPN, CDR2 SVGIG (reference sequence). V gave up 5 bases and J gave up 6 bases; unmatched junction bases: 8. CDR3 length equals 13 residues. The CDR3 is CAWSPDRGPEQYF. The CDR3 DNA follows: TGTGCCTGGTCCCCGGACAGGGGTCCCGAGCAGTACTTC.

This sequence joins TRBV11-2 and TRBJ2-1, with TRBD2 matching 10 bases. V lost 5 bases to trimming and J lost 3 bases; unmatched junction nucleotides: 4. From germline, CDR1 is SGHAT and CDR2 FQNNGV. This CDR3 has 15 amino acids. The CDR3 DNA reads TGTGCCAGCAGCCGACTAGCGGGCCTCTACAATGAGCAGTTCTTC. Its translation: CASSRLAGLYNEQFF.